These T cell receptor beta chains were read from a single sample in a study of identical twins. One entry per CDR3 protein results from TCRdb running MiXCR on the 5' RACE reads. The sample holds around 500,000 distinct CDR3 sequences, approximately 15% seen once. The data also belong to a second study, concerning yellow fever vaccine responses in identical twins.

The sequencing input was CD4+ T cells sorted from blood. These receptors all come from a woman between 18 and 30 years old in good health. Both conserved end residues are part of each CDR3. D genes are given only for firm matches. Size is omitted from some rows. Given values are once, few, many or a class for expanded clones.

CASSPRRGGSYNEQFF	TRBV7-9	few	TRBD2
CASSSQLAGGELFF	TRBV7-2	NA	TRBD2
CASSDQSTNYGYTF	TRBV6-1	few	NA
CASSPRLAGNTGELFF	TRBV5-1	many	TRBD2
CASSLLGQPGDEQFF	TRBV18	once	NA
CASSLTVAGVYGYTF	TRBV3-1	NA	NA
CASSLEGSLADTQYF	TRBV5-1	few	NA
CASNLQGYEQYF	TRBV6-1	few	NA
CASSLSTGDSNQPQHF	TRBV5-1	NA	NA
CASSLGGIRNTEAFF	TRBV5-1	many	NA
CSARDRGREETQYF	TRBV29-1	NA	TRBD1
CASSGGGLQDNEQFF	TRBV5-1	NA	TRBD2
CSAAWTVNNEQFF	TRBV20-1	few	NA
CASSVALGRPEAFF	TRBV9	few	NA
CASSETSGLRFF	TRBV12-3/TRBV12-4	few	TRBD2
CSGVFPSYNEQFF	TRBV20-1	NA	NA
CASSPGTGHLF	TRBV6-2/TRBV6-3	few	TRBD1
CASSLEPPYNEQFF	TRBV5-1	NA	NA
CASSLGSVGETQYF	TRBV7-3	few	NA
CASRFGTPNEQFF	TRBV12-3/TRBV12-4	NA	NA
CASSRKTGGGVDTIYF	TRBV12-3/TRBV12-4	many	NA
CASSHTSVPYEQYF	TRBV7-9	many	NA
CASIGTSGIEQYF	TRBV6-1	few	TRBD2
CASSLVDTRTDTQYF	TRBV28	NA	NA
CASSQDEGKGGYTF	TRBV4-3	few	NA
CASSLGGLADSYEQYF	TRBV13	NA	TRBD2
CGSSYGGTGQYEQYF	TRBV6-2/TRBV6-3	NA	TRBD1
CASSIVCCSYNEQFF	TRBV21-1	NA	NA
CASSQPWAANTGELFF	TRBV11-2	few	NA
CASSWTSGSLSYEQYF	TRBV7-2	few	TRBD2
CSARDVGTENSPLHF	TRBV20-1	NA	NA
CASSSQSRNGYTF	TRBV5-4	NA	NA
CASSRWASGSANTGELFF	TRBV11-2	NA	TRBD2
CASSHNRGWDEQFF	TRBV7-2	few	NA
CASSPPGQGSGAVF	TRBV5-6	few	TRBD1
CAITAAQVTEAFF	TRBV10-3	NA	NA
CASSISITAKSYNEQFF	TRBV19	NA	NA
CASSLGQFTEAFF	TRBV12-3/TRBV12-4	NA	NA
CASSLQGTNTEAFF	TRBV12-3/TRBV12-4	NA	NA
CASSSLRTLRGYTF	TRBV3-1	NA	NA
CASSEKLNTEAFF	TRBV25-1	few	NA